Sequencing of this T cell receptor (beta chain) was carried out in a study of identical twins. One entry per CDR3 protein results from TCRdb running MiXCR on the 5' RACE reads. The data contain approximately 620,000 distinct CDR3 sequences, around 8.3% of them singletons. This clonotype was found a few times. Its antigen remains unknown. Whole-study findings and limits: Alpha sequences out of frame and shared by twins had excess low generation probability.

The CDR3 runs to 14 residues. Looked up from germline, CDR1 is MNHEY and CDR2 is SMNVEV (reference sequence). V was trimmed by 5 bases and J by 0 bases, leaving 10 bases between them. These records were also assigned to another study, of yellow fever vaccine responses in identical twins.

This sequence was found in a woman aged 18-35 years in good health. This chain joins TRBV27 and TRBJ2-5; D not resolved. Sample: PBMCs. CDR3: CASSGSRYQETQYF. Here the CDR3 DNA reads TGTGCCAGCAGTGGCTCTCGGTACCAAGAGACCCAGTACTTC.